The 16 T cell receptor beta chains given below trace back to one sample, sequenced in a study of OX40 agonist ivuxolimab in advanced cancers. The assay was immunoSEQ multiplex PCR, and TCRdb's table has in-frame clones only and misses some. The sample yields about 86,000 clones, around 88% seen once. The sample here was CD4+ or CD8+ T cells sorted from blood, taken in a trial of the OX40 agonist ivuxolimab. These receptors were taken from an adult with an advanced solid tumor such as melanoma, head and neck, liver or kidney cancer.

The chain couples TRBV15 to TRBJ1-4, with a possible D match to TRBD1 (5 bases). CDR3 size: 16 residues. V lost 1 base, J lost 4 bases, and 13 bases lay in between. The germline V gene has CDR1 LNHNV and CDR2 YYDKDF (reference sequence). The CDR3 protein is CATSRGGGTDNEKLFF. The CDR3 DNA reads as TGTGCCACCAGCAGAGGGGGAGGGACTGATAATGAAAAACTGTTTTTT.

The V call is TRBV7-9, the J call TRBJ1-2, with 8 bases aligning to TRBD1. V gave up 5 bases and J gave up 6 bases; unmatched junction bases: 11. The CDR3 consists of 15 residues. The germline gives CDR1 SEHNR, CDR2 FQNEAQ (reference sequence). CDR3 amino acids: CASSIGQGPVNGYTF. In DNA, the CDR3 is TGTGCCAGCAGCATAGGACAGGGACCAGTTAATGGCTACACCTTC.

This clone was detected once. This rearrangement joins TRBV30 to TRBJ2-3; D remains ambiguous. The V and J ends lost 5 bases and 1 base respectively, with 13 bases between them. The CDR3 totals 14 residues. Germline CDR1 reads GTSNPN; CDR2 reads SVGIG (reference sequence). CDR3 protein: CAWGRLGGTDTQYF. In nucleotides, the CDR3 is TGTGCCTGGGGGCGGCTCGGTGGCACAGATACGCAGTATTTT.

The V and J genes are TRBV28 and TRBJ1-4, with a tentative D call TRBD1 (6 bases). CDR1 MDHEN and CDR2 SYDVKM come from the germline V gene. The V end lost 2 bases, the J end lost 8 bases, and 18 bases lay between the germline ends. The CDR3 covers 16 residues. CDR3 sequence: CASSLGVGEGVEKLFF. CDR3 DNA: TGTGCCAGCAGTTTAGGCGTAGGAGAGGGGGTGGAAAAACTGTTTTTT.

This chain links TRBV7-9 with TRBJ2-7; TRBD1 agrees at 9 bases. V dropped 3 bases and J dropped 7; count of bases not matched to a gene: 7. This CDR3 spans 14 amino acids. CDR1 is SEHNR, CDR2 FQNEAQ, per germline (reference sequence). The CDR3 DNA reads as TGTGCCAGCAGCTTCGGACAGGGGTGGGGTGAGCAGTACTTC. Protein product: CASSFGQGWGEQYF.

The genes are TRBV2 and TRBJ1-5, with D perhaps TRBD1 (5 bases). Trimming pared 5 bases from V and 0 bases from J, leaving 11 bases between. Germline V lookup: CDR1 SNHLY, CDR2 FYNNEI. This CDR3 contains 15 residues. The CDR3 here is CASSTGLYSNQPQHF. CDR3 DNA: TGTGCCAGCAGTACGGGACTCTATAGCAATCAGCCCCAGCATTTT.

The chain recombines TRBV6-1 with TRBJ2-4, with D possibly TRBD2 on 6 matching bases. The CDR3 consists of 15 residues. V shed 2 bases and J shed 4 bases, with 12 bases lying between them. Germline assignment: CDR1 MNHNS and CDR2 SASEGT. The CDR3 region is CASSEPGLGKNIQYF. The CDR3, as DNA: TGTGCCAGCAGTGAACCGGGACTGGGGAAAAACATTCAGTACTTC.

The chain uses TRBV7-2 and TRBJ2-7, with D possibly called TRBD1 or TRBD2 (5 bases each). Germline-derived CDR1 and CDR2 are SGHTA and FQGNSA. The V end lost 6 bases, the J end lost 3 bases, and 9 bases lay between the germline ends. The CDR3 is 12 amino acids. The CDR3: CASSPGSYEQYF. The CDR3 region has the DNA TGTGCCAGCAGTCCAGGGAGCTACGAGCAGTACTTC.

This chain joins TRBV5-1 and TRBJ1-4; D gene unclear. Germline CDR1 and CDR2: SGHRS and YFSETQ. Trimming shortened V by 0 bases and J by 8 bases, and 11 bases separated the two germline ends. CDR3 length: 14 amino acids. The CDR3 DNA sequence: TGCGCCAGCAGCTTGGAACAGAGGAAGGAAAAACTGTTTTTT. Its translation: CASSLEQRKEKLFF.

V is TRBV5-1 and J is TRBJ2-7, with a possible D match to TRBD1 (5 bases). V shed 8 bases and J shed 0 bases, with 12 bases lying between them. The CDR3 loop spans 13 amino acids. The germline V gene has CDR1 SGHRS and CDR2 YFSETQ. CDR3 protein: CASRQGNSYEQYF. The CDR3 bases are TGCGCCAGTCGCCAGGGAAACTCCTACGAGCAGTACTTC.

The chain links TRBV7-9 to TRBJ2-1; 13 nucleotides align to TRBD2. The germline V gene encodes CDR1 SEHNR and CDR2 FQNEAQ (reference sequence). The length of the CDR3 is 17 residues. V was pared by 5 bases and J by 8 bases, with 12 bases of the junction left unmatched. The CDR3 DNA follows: TGTGCCAGCAGCCCAGGGACTAGCGGGGTCCGGAGCGATGAGCAGTTCTTC. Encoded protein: CASSPGTSGVRSDEQFF.

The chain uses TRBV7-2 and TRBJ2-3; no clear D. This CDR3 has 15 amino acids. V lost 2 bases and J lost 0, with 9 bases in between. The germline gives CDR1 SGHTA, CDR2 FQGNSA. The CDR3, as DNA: TGTGCCAGCAGCTTACGGTGGAGCAGCACAGATACGCAGTATTTT. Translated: CASSLRWSSTDTQYF.

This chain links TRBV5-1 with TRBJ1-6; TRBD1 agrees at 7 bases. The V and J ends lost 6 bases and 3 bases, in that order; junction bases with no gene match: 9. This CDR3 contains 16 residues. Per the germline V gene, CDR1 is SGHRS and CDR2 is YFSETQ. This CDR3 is CASKGAGGNYNSPLHF. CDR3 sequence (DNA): TGCGCCAGCAAGGGGGCAGGGGGGAACTATAATTCACCCCTCCACTTT.

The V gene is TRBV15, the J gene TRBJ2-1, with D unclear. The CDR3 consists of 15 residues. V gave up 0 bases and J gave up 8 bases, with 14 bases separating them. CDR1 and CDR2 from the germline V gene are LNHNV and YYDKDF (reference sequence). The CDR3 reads CATSRDGVLQDEQFF. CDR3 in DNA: TGTGCCACCAGCAGAGATGGAGTGTTGCAGGATGAGCAGTTCTTC.

CDR3 nucleotides: TGTGCCAGCAGTGAATCAGGGGGAATAGAGGCTTTCTTT. It is translated as CASSESGGIEAFF. The chain is built from TRBV6-1 and TRBJ1-1; 7 nucleotides match TRBD1. CDR1 is MNHNS and CDR2 is SASEGT in the germline V gene. V trimming: 2 bases; J trimming: 11 bases; junction bases outside the gene matches: 8. This CDR3 comprises 13 residues.

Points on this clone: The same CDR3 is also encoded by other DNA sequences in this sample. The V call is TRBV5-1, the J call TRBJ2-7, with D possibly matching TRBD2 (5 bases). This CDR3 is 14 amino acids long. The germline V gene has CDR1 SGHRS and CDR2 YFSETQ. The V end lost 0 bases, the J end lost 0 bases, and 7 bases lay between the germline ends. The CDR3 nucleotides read TGCGCCAGCAGCTTGGAAGGGAGCTCCTACGAGCAGTACTTC. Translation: CASSLEGSSYEQYF. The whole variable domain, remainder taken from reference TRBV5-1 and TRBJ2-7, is KAGVTQTPRYLIKTRGQQVTLSCSPISGHRSVSWYQQTPGQGLQFLFEYFSETQRNKGNFPGRFSGRQFSNSRSEMNVSTLELGDSALYLCASSLEGSSYEQYFGPGTRLTVT.